The clone carrying this T cell receptor beta chain was seen more than once but under ten times. Its antigen remains unidentified. This sample was taken from a study of regulatory T cells in long-lasting Graves disease. CDR3 length: 12 amino acids. Trimming removed 10 bases from V and 2 bases from J; junction bases left unmatched: 2. CDR1 and CDR2 from the germline V gene are LNHDA and SQIVND (reference sequence). For TCR beta, libraries came from iRepertoire HTBI primers and Arm-PCR of CDR3 regions. TCRdb used MiXCR to reprocess the multiplex PCR reads, holding one entry per CDR3 protein. The sample contains about 440,000 distinct CDR3 sequences, about 17% of which appear only once. Findings and caveats of the study: Public clonotype sharing was higher in persistent than newly diagnosed patients.

As for time point: newly diagnosed GD, antithyroid drugs for less than 3 months. PBMC-extracted RNA yielded the TCR library. This same sample was also part of a study on T cells in Graves' hyperthyroidism and ophthalmopathy.

This sequence joins TRBV19 and TRBJ2-5; 9 nucleotides match TRBD1. Sequenced here: peripheral blood mononuclear cells (PBMCs), sampled at new diagnosis, from a patient treated with antithyroid drugs. The TCR sequence derives from a woman aged 18-29 years with Graves disease. The chain's CDR3 is CAIGQGQETQYF. The CDR3 bases are TGTGCCATAGGACAGGGGCAAGAGACCCAGTACTTC.